Presented here are 20 T cell receptor beta chains from one specimen sequenced in a study of regulatory T cells after allogeneic stem cell transplantation. RNA was reverse transcribed by SMARTer RACE, then the TCR beta CDR3 region was amplified. MiXCR was run by TCRdb on the 5' RACE reads, yielding one entry per CDR3 protein. The data contain more than 850 distinct CDR3 sequences, 15% to 20% of them singletons. The input for sequencing was sorted CD4+ T cells from blood (whether regulatory or conventional is not recorded), taken 30 days after allogeneic stem cell transplant. Source of these receptors: a human patient who had an allogeneic stem cell transplant, so the T cells may come from the graft donor.

As regards this clonotype: A much bigger clone sits one base away, suggesting this may be a read error. The chain is built from TRBV30 and TRBJ2-2; 9 bases map to TRBD2. Trimming cost V 1 base and J 3 bases; bases outside gene matches: 3. CDR3 length equals 15 residues. CDR1 and CDR2 from the germline V gene are GTSNPN and SVGIG (reference sequence). The CDR3 sequence: CAWSGGGADTGELFF. The CDR3 bases are TGTGCCTGGAGTGGCGGGGGGGCCGACACCGGGGAGCTGTTTTTT. Complete variable domain (other parts from reference TRBV30 and TRBJ2-2): SQTIHQWPATLVQPVGSPLSLECTVEGTSNPNLYWYRQAAGRGLQLLFYSVGIGQISSEVPQNLSASRPQDRQFILSSKKLLLSDSGFYLCAWSGGGADTGELFFGEGSRLTVL.

This clonotype was counted only a few times. V gene TRBV29-1 combines with J gene TRBJ2-7, with D perhaps TRBD1 (5 bases). The CDR3 totals 17 residues. CDR1 and CDR2 (germline): SQVTM, ANQGSEA. V was trimmed by 5 bases and J by 3 bases, leaving 26 bases between them. Here the CDR3 reads CSVRTRPDSIRSYEQYF. The CDR3 DNA reads as TGCAGCGTTAGAACGCGCCCCGACAGTATACGAAGCTACGAGCAGTACTTC.

As concerns this clonotype: A much larger clone sits a single nucleotide away, making a read error possible. The rearrangement links TRBV20-1 to TRBJ1-1; D is uncertain. This CDR3 spans 14 amino acids. The germline gives CDR1 DFQATT, CDR2 SNEGSKA (reference sequence). The CDR3 here is CSASIAEIRTEASF. CDR3 bases: TGCAGTGCTAGTATCGCAGAGATTCGAACTGAAGCTTCCTTT.

This clonotype was detected a few times. A single base separates this from a much larger clone, so it may be a read error. The chain joins TRBV7-9 to TRBJ2-5; D is uncertain. V was clipped by 5 bases and J by 7 bases, with 20 bases between them. Germline CDR1 reads SEHNR; CDR2 reads FQNEAQ (reference sequence). CDR3 size: 15 residues. This CDR3 reads CASSPGRLSSGTQYF. Written as DNA, the CDR3 is TGTGCCAGCAGCCCCGGCAGGCTCAGTTCAGGGACCCAGTACTTC.

By frequency in the sample, this clonotype is medium-sized. CDR3 coding DNA: TGTGCCAGCTCACCAACTCCGGGACAGGGGTATTCCTACGAGCAGTACTTC. Translation gives CASSPTPGQGYSYEQYF. The rearrangement uses TRBV18 and TRBJ2-7; 10 nucleotides agree with TRBD1. The length of the CDR3 is 17 residues. Germline V lookup: CDR1 KGHSH, CDR2 LQKENI. Trimming at V came to 2 bases and at J to 1 base, leaving 8 bases not matched to a gene.

Sample share makes this clonotype medium-sized. The chain joins TRBV5-1 to TRBJ1-1; D is unresolved. Between the trimmed V and J ends, which lost 7 bases and 3 bases, there was a span of 16 bases. The germline V gene encodes CDR1 SGHRS and CDR2 YFSETQ. CDR3 size: 14 residues. The CDR3: CASCLRGWDTEAFF. In DNA form, the CDR3 reads TGCGCCAGCTGCCTGCGGGGATGGGACACTGAAGCTTTCTTT.

This clonotype turned up a few times. One end of the junction fails to match germline, which may point to a read error. This chain uses TRBV20-1 with TRBJ2-2; 7 nucleotides align to TRBD2. Germline CDR1 and CDR2: DFQATT and SNEGSKA (reference sequence). CDR3 size: 13 residues. Written as DNA, the CDR3 is TGCAATGCTCTCGGGGAGGGTGACGGGGAGCTGTTTTTT. Residues: CNALGEGDGELFF.

Sample share makes this clonotype medium-sized. This sequence joins TRBV20-1 and TRBJ2-2; 8 bases fit TRBD2. V gave up 1 base and J gave up 10 bases; unmatched junction bases: 5. The CDR3 runs to 13 residues. The germline V gene encodes CDR1 DFQATT and CDR2 SNEGSKA (reference sequence). The CDR3 DNA sequence: TGCAGTGCTAGAGTCGGGGGGGAGGAGGAGCTGTTTTTT. This sequence encodes CSARVGGEEELFF.

By share, this clonotype counts as large. The genes are TRBV10-2 and TRBJ2-1; no reliable D call. Germline values: CDR1 WSHSY, CDR2 SAAADI. The V and J ends lost 5 bases and 0 bases respectively, with 8 bases between them. The CDR3 runs 14 residues. The CDR3, as DNA: TGCGCCAGCAGTCACCATGTCTCCTACAATGAGCAGTTCTTC. This encodes CASSHHVSYNEQFF.

In this sample, this clonotype is medium-sized. V usage is TRBV3-1 and J usage is TRBJ2-4; possibly TRBD1 for D (5 bases). Trimming left V 4 bases short and J 4 bases short, with 11 bases between. CDR3 length equals 14 residues. CDR1 is LGHDT, CDR2 YNNKEL, per germline (reference sequence). CDR3 sequence reads: CASSPDPGKNIQYF. The CDR3 DNA reads as TGTGCCAGCAGCCCAGATCCAGGGAAAAACATTCAGTACTTC. The full variable domain, rest sourced from reference TRBV3-1 and TRBJ2-4, is DTAVSQTPKYLVTQMGNDKSIKCEQNLGHDTMYWYKQDSKKFLKIMFSYNNKELIINETVPNRFSPKSPDKAHLNLHINSLELGDSAVYFCASSPDPGKNIQYFGAGTRLSVL.

By sample fraction, this clonotype is medium-sized. The rearrangement links TRBV27 to TRBJ2-4, with D possibly being TRBD1 (6 bases). CDR1 and CDR2 (germline): MNHEY, SMNVEV (reference sequence). The CDR3 is made up of 15 amino acids. With 6 bases removed from V and 0 bases from J, the gap between germline ends came to 12 bases. The CDR3 spells CASRAGALAKNIQYF. The CDR3 DNA reads as TGTGCCAGCAGAGCAGGGGCCCTAGCCAAAAACATTCAGTACTTC.

Worth noting for this clonotype: A clone one base away is much larger, so this may be a read error. The V call is TRBV7-9, the J call TRBJ2-7, with a tentative D call TRBD1 (6 bases). This CDR3 has 14 amino acids. From germline, CDR1 is SEHNR and CDR2 FQNEAQ (reference sequence). Trimming pared 8 bases from V and 3 bases from J, leaving 17 bases between. CDR3 residues: CASGYRDTYYEQYF. The CDR3 region has the DNA TGTGCCAGCGGCTACCGGGACACCTACTACGAGCAGTACTTC.

Details on this clonotype: Sequence at one end of the junction differs from germline and may be a read error. This chain joins TRBV20-1 and TRBJ2-3; D tentatively reads TRBD1 or TRBD2 (6 bases each). This CDR3 has 15 residues. Germline V gene data show CDR1 as DFQATT and CDR2 as SNEGSKA (reference sequence). CDR3 sequence reads: CSASRDGGYTDTRYF. The CDR3 DNA reads as TGCAGTGCCAGCCGTGACGGGGGCTACACAGATACGCGGTATTTC.

A word on this clonotype: Here the CDR3 omits its conserved ending phenylalanine or tryptophan, so a read error is the likely source. The chain employs TRBV5-1 and TRBJ2-3; 11 positions match TRBD1. After removal of 6 bases from V and 6 bases from J, the junction contained 15 bases not matched to a gene. From germline, CDR1 is SGHRS and CDR2 YFSETQ. The CDR3 spans 17 residues. In nucleotides, the CDR3 is TGCGCCAGCAACCACGAATTAGGACAGGGGGCGCCGGATACGCAGTATCTT. Translating it yields CASNHELGQGAPDTQYL.

The V call is TRBV6-1, the J call TRBJ2-7, with D maybe TRBD2 (6 bases). Trimming stripped 6 bases from V and 3 bases from J, with 12 bases between. CDR3 size: 13 residues. Germline V gene lookup returns CDR1 MNHNS and CDR2 SASEGT. The DNA for the CDR3 is TGTGCCAGCAGCGGGAGTAGAGTCTACGAGCAGTACTTC. Translating gives CASSGSRVYEQYF.

This clonotype is medium-sized by share. The V and J genes are TRBV13 and TRBJ1-1; the D is unclear. The germline CDR1 and CDR2 sequences are PRHDT and FYEKMQ (reference sequence). Trimming took off 2 bases at V and 0 bases at J, with 10 bases between the two ends. The CDR3 has 15 residues. This CDR3 reads CASSLTRRMNTEAFF. The CDR3 nucleotides read TGTGCCAGCAGCTTAACTAGACGGATGAACACTGAAGCTTTCTTT.

In this sample, this clonotype is medium-sized (0.01 to 0.1%). The rearrangement joins TRBV30 to TRBJ2-2, with 9 bases identical to TRBD1. Trimming cost V 3 bases and J 3 bases; bases outside gene matches: 8. CDR1 and CDR2 (germline): GTSNPN, SVGIG (reference sequence). This CDR3 is built from 16 residues. DNA for the CDR3: TGTGCCTGGAGCCGACAGGGGGTTTTGGACACCGGGGAGCTGTTTTTT. The encoded protein is CAWSRQGVLDTGELFF.

This clonotype is labeled as large (0.1 to 1%). The V gene is TRBV30, the J gene TRBJ1-6; 7 nucleotides line up with TRBD1. CDR1 is GTSNPN and CDR2 is SVGIG in the germline V gene (reference sequence). The length of the CDR3 is 16 residues. The V and J ends lost 2 bases and 6 bases, in that order; junction bases with no gene match: 10. CDR3 DNA sequence: TGTGCCTGGAGTCTCGCAGGGGGGGCCGGTAATTCACCCCTCCACTTT. Amino acids: CAWSLAGGAGNSPLHF.

This clonotype is deemed medium-sized. The chain employs TRBV11-2 and TRBJ2-1, with 10 nucleotides matching TRBD2. Germline CDR1 reads SGHAT; CDR2 reads FQNNGV. J lost 7 bases, V lost 4 bases, and 10 bases had no gene match. The CDR3 is made up of 16 amino acids. In DNA form, the CDR3 reads TGTGCCAGCAGCTCACCTAGCGGGAGATGGCCAAATGAGCAGTTCTTC. Its protein product is CASSSPSGRWPNEQFF.

V usage is TRBV6-6 and J usage is TRBJ1-1; D ambiguous. CDR1 is MNHNY and CDR2 is SVGAGI in the germline V gene (reference sequence). V was trimmed by 5 bases and J by 10 bases, leaving 11 bases between them. The CDR3 length is 11 residues. CDR3 nucleotide sequence: TGTGCCAGCAGTCCATCAGCTGGAGCTTTCTTT. It specifies CASSPSAGAFF.